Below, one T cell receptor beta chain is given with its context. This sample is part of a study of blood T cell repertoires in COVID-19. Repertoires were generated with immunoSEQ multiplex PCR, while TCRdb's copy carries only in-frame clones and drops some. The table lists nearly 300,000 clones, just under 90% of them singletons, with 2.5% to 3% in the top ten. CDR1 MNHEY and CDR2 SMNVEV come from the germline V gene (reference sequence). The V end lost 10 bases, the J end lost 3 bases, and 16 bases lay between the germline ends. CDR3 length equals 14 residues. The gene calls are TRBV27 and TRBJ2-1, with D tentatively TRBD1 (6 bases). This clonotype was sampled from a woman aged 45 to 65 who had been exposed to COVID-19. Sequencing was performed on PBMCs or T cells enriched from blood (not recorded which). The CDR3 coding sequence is TGTGCCATCTCACAGGGAGTTAACTACAATGAGCAGTTCTTC. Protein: CAISQGVNYNEQFF.